This is a list of T cell receptor beta chains from one sample in a study of shared clonotypes between healthy human individuals. The table came from immunoSEQ multiplex PCR; TCRdb's copy has only in-frame clones and leaves some out. This table has hundreds of thousands of clones, about 95% appearing once. The sequenced sample was naive CD8+ T cells sorted from blood. Receptors were obtained from a woman aged 25 to 39 in good health. CDR3s leave out the opening cysteine and the closing phenylalanine or tryptophan.

TRBV5-1 | ASSLERDYNEQF
TRBV27 | ASSLNFGGPGYEQY
TRBV27 | ASSFKGGVYEQY
TRBV5-8 | ASRVVRAEAF
TRBV5-1 | ASSGTNTGELF
TRBV27 | ASSLPPNYGYT
TRBV11-2 | ASSLGGGEQY
TRBV28 | ASGLAETNEQY
TRBV5-1 | ASSLVGTGGAGAEAF
TRBV9 | ASSLDGTSYEQY
TRBV28 | ASSPPRVPQSSYEQY
TRBV7-9 | ASSLAPSGTLNEQF
TRBV5-3 | ARSFRAGGKETQY
TRBV28 | ASSLEAGAYNEQF
TRBV29-1 | SVEGSTGGVGYT
TRBV25-1 | ASSGGLSDIQY
TRBV15 | ASTSGGEHPEAF
TRBV19 | ASSTYQLSSYNEQF
TRBV7-3 | ASSHGLAGGYNEQF
TRBV5-1 | ASNDKNTGELF
TRBV2 | ASSEAEGTGNYERY
TRBV18 | ASSYSNQPQH
TRBV28 | ASSFVGGLGGYT
TRBV19 | ASSMGEGLGQPQH
TRBV27 | ASSFGNTYEQY
TRBV5-6 | ASSLVGRSTEAF
TRBV5-1 | ASSSIYAGGENIQY
TRBV18 | ASSPRRDFQDTQY
TRBV7-9 | ASSVRGLAFPDTQY
TRBV7-8 | ASSFSALANQPQH
TRBV19 | ASSMGTWNEQY
TRBV27 | ASRKPGYYGYT
TRBV27 | ASSPTTSVHEQF
TRBV19 | ASSSERGLGFNEQF
TRBV27 | ASMSQGWLELF
TRBV4-2 | ASSQVGTQGQRYGYT
TRBV7-9 | ASSDGTGRTGELF
TRBV14 | ASSLVRGSYDEQY